This T cell receptor (beta chain) was observed in a study of a mutant IDH1 vaccine in newly diagnosed glioma. On the study more broadly: Once 4-6 weeks had passed after radiotherapy alone, vaccination started, or it started with temozolomide cycles. Standard pretreatment was either radiotherapy, temozolomide, or, for most, radiochemotherapy with temozolomide. Study-wide points: The study observed vaccine-induced immune responses in approximately 93% of patients.

Of note for this clone: Its antigen is unidentified.

CDR1 and CDR2 from the germline V gene are SGHAT and FQNNGV. Trimming took off 5 bases at V and 2 bases at J, with 15 bases between the two ends. The length of the CDR3 is 15 residues. Method: immunoSEQ multiplex PCR; TCRdb's copy keeps in-frame clones and lacks some. The profile shows approximately 50,000 clones, approximately 90% of them singletons. Described time point: week 35, safety follow-up. Vaccine doses each comprised 300 ug of mutant IDH1 20-mer peptide, with topical imiquimod. V usage is TRBV11-2 and J usage is TRBJ1-1; no reliable D call. The receptor was isolated from a woman aged 40 to 50 with glioma. This specimen consisted of PBMCs, obtained from a glioma patient whose treatment included an IDH1 peptide vaccine. The CDR3, as DNA: TGTGCCAGCAGCGGCTCGTTGGGTTCCAACACTGAAGCTTTCTTT. It yields the protein CASSGSLGSNTEAFF.